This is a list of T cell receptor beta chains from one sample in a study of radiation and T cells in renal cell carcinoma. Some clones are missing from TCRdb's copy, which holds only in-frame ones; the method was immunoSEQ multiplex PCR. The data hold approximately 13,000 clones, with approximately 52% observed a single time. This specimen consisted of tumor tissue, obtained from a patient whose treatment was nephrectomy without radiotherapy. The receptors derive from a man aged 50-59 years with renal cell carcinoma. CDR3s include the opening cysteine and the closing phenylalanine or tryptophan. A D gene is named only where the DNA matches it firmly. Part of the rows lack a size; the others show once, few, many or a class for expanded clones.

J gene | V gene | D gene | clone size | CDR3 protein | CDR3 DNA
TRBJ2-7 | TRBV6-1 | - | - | CASSPELRRYEQYF | TGTGCCAGCAGCCCAGAACTTAGACGATACGAGCAGTACTTC
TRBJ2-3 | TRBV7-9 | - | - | CASSSLRGQTDTQYF | TGTGCCAGCAGCTCCCTCCGGGGCCAGACAGATACGCAGTATTTT
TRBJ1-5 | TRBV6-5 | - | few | CASSWRSNQPQHF | TGTGCCAGCTCGTGGCGGAGCAATCAGCCCCAGCATTTT
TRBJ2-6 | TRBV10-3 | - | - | CAISPDTGPGANVLTF | TGTGCCATCAGCCCCGATACAGGGCCAGGGGCCAACGTCCTGACTTTC
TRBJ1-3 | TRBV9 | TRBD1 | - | CASSPTGVSGNTIYF | TGTGCCAGCAGCCCAACAGGGGTATCTGGAAACACCATATATTTT
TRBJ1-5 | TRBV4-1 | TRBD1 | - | CASSQEEGTVVNSNQPQHF | TGCGCCAGCAGCCAAGAAGAGGGGACAGTAGTCAATAGCAATCAGCCCCAGCATTTT
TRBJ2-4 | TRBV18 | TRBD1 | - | CASSPSGTGGIVIQYF | TGTGCCAGCTCACCCTCCGGGACAGGGGGCATCGTCATTCAGTACTTC
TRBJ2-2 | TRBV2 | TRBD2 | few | CASRGGAFTGELFF | TGTGCCAGCCGGGGGGGCGCCTTCACCGGGGAGCTGTTTTTT
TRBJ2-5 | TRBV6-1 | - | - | CASRAAVEETQYF | TGTGCCAGCAGGGCGGCAGTGGAAGAGACCCAGTACTTC
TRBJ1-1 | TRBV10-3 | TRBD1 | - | CAIRGTGGGTEAFF | TGTGCCATCAGGGGGACAGGGGGCGGAACTGAAGCTTTCTTT
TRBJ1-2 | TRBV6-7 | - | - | CASRQGNYGYTF | TGTGCCAGCAGACAGGGTAACTATGGCTACACCTTC
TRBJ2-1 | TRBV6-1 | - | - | CASSESSIGGLYNEQFF | TGTGCCAGCAGTGAATCTTCAATTGGGGGTCTATACAATGAGCAGTTCTTC
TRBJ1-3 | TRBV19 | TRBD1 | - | CATQTGGTGDGNTIYF | TGTGCCACCCAGACAGGGGGCACCGGAGATGGAAACACCATATATTTT
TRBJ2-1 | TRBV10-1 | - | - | CASSESLKAGSEEQFF | TGCGCCAGCAGTGAGTCGTTGAAGGCGGGGAGTGAGGAGCAGTTCTTC
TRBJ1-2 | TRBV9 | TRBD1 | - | CASSVALDRIYGYTF | TGTGCCAGCAGCGTAGCACTGGACAGGATCTATGGCTACACCTTC
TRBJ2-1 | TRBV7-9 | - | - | CASSLAGNNYNEQFF | TGTGCCAGCAGCTTAGCAGGGAACAATTACAATGAGCAGTTCTTC
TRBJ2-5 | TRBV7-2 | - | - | CASSLVRETQYF | TGTGCCAGCAGCTTGGTGAGAGAGACCCAGTACTTC
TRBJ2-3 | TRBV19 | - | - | CASSIDLSTDTQYF | TGTGCCAGTAGTATAGATTTGAGCACAGATACGCAGTATTTT